The source of this T cell receptor (beta chain) is a study of blood T cell repertoires in COVID-19 (dated by TCRdb to about 2020). For the wider study: Samples covering the acute and convalescent phases of COVID-19 were provided by collaborators in the United States, Italy and Spain. Nearly every sample came with metadata listing a de-identified subject ID, COVID-19 status, age in years and sex. The material from the prospective study consisted of cDNA or gDNA derived from T cells, B-cell-depleted T cells, or PBMCs. Samples were obtained from the ongoing ImmuneRACE study (first 160 participants) and from 950 to 1,500 subjects provided by 6 global collaborators. HLA class I and class II types, where available, came from metadata supplied by the sample provider rather than from assay-based typing. The repertoires were made available in a free public database intended to serve as a resource for research on the immune response to SARS-CoV-2. The dataset comprised deeply sampled blood TCRbeta repertoires from subjects exposed to, actively infected with, or recovered from COVID-19. General findings and caveats noted by the study authors: The quantity of clinical and demographic metadata differed by source and by participant and was supplied without curation.

TCRbeta CDR3 regions were amplified from genomic DNA using the immunoSEQ Assay, a bias-controlled multiplex PCR. As for how the authors treated the data: The number of nucleated cells in each sample was estimated from the amplification of reference gene primers within the assay. Sequence reads were collapsed and filtered to measure the absolute abundance of every unique TCRbeta CDR3 rearrangement. For each sample, productive Simpson clonality was calculated as the square root of Simpson's diversity index over productive rearrangements. The immuneACCESS repertoire file appears here via TCRdb, limited to in-frame rearrangements. These files lack a portion of the clones; in checked studies, under half of the deficit traces to unresolved V genes, and the cause of the others is not known. V and J calls and clone size are given by that table; D and trimming were obtained from the DNA. Here the sample has 280,000 or so clones; approximately 88% occur a single time. 9.4% of the sample lies in the top ten.

Taken from the germline V gene, the CDR1 and CDR2 loops are MNHEY and SVGEGT. Cut back by 4 bases and 4 bases, the V and J ends lie 13 bases apart. Reading from cysteine to phenylalanine, the CDR3 counts 14 amino acids. This entry keeps only the CDR3 DNA: 42 bases, framed from base 1. Collaborating institutions collected whole blood in K2EDTA tubes following their own protocols. For TCRbeta analysis, collaborators shipped samples in one of three forms: frozen whole blood, isolated PBMCs, or DNA extracted from either of those sample types. In the case of this clone: Which antigen it targets is not known. No much larger clone exists at a distance of one base, and base qualities are not known.

Material: peripheral blood. This receptor was obtained from a man younger than 30 with active or convalescent COVID-19. The rearranged segments are TRBV6-2 or TRBV6-3 and TRBJ2-5; matching of 6 bases hints at TRBD1 as the D gene. The CDR3 reads as follows: CASSLLGARETQYF. DNA sequence: TGTGCCAGCAGTTTATTGGGGGCGCGAGAGACCCAGTACTTC.